This is a list of T cell receptor beta chains from one sample in a study of blood T cell repertoires in COVID-19. Sequenced by immunoSEQ multiplex PCR; TCRdb stores in-frame clones only, minus some. The repertoire consists of around 70,000 clones, with 88% occurring once and the leading ten covering roughly 4.6%. Input material: peripheral blood. These receptors originate from a human donor in a cohort sampled during active COVID-19. Each CDR3 is given with its conserved first and last residue. A D gene is named only where the DNA matches it firmly. Expanded clones are given a class, and other clones once, few, many or no size at all.

j_call d_call v_call clone_size cdr3_nt cdr3_aa
TRBJ2-6 . TRBV6-2/TRBV6-3 . TGTGCCAGCAGCGCGTACAGGGACGCTGGGGCCAACGTCCTGACTTTC CASSAYRDAGANVLTF
TRBJ2-7 TRBD1 TRBV29-1 . TGCAGCGTTGGAGGGGCAGGGGGCGGTTGGTACGAGCAGTACTTC CSVGGAGGGWYEQYF
TRBJ2-7 TRBD1 TRBV19 . TGTGCCAGTGGGACAGGTTCCGTTTACGAGCAGTACTTC CASGTGSVYEQYF
TRBJ2-1 TRBD1 TRBV7-6 . TGTGCCAGCAGCTCCCGCACAGGGGCTTCGGACAATGAGCAGTTCTTC CASSSRTGASDNEQFF
TRBJ2-3 TRBD2 TRBV6-6 . TGTGCCAGCACCCGGGTAGCGGGAGGTAGCACAGATACGCAGTATTTT CASTRVAGGSTDTQYF
TRBJ1-1 . TRBV2 . TGTGCCAGCCTTCTACAACAGACAATGAACACTGAAGCTTTCTTT CASLLQQTMNTEAFF
TRBJ2-2 TRBD1 TRBV19 . TGTGCCAGTACCTGGCGGACAGGGTACACCGGGGAGCTGTTTTTT CASTWRTGYTGELFF
TRBJ2-7 . TRBV7-8 . TGTGCCAGCAGCATCGGGACTGTAGAGACCTACGAGCAGTACTTC CASSIGTVETYEQYF
TRBJ2-3 . TRBV7-9 . TGTGCCAGCAGCTTAGAGGGGGGGAGCACAGATACGCAGTATTTT CASSLEGGSTDTQYF
TRBJ2-5 . TRBV21-1 . TGTGCCAGCCATCGACTGGTAGCGGGAAGGGAGACCCAGTACTTC CASHRLVAGRETQYF
TRBJ2-5 TRBD2 TRBV19 . TGTGCCAGTAGGGGGACTAGCGGCCTGGGAGAGGGGGAGACCCAGTACTTC CASRGTSGLGEGETQYF
TRBJ2-3 . TRBV7-2 . TGTGCCAGCAGCTCAACGGGATCAACCTACACAGATACGCAGTATTTT CASSSTGSTYTDTQYF
TRBJ2-2 TRBD2 TRBV7-3 once TGTGCCAGCAGCTTAAATATAGCGGGGGCGGGGACCGGGGAGCTGTTTTTT CASSLNIAGAGTGELFF
TRBJ2-1 . TRBV6-4 . TGTGCCAGCAGTGACTCTGTAGCGAGCTCCTACAATGAGCAGTTCTTC CASSDSVASSYNEQFF
TRBJ1-3 . TRBV3-1/TRBV3-2 . TGTGCCAGCAGCCAACGGGGGGCAGGAAACACCATATATTTT CASSQRGAGNTIYF
TRBJ1-2 TRBD1 TRBV5-1 few TGCGCCAGCAGCTTGGTAGGGACAGGGGCGGATGGCTACACCTTC CASSLVGTGADGYTF
TRBJ1-4 TRBD1 TRBV4-3 few TGCGCCAGCAGCCAAGACGGGACAGGGGGTGAAAAACTGTTTTTT CASSQDGTGGEKLFF
TRBJ2-3 . TRBV2 . TGTGCCAGCAACAGAGCCAGCTCCGGCACAGATACGCAGTATTTT CASNRASSGTDTQYF
TRBJ2-5 TRBD2 TRBV7-9 . TGTGCCAGCAGCCTCGGGACTAGCGGGAGGCCTATACAAGAGACCCAGTACTTC CASSLGTSGRPIQETQYF
TRBJ2-1 TRBD1 TRBV5-6 . TGTGCCAGCAGCTTCCGGGACAGGGACAATGAGCAGTTCTTC CASSFRDRDNEQFF
TRBJ2-2 . TRBV7-9 . TGTGCCAGCAGCTCATTGACTAACACCGGGGAGCTGTTTTTT CASSSLTNTGELFF
TRBJ2-1 . TRBV19 . TGTGCCAGTACCTGGAGGAATGAGCAGTTCTTC CASTWRNEQFF
TRBJ2-2 TRBD1 TRBV30 . TGTGCCTGGAGTGTCGGGCCCAGGGGGGGGGAGCTGTTTTTT CAWSVGPRGGELFF
TRBJ2-3 TRBD1 TRBV5-4 few TGTGCCAGCAGCTTGGGAGGGACAGGGGGTACTCATACGCAGTATTTT CASSLGGTGGTHTQYF
TRBJ2-7 TRBD2 TRBV11-3 . TGTGCCAGCAGCTCAAAACCGGGACTAGAAGAGTACTTC CASSSKPGLEEYF
TRBJ2-1 TRBD2 TRBV5-4 . TGTGCCAGCAGCGAGGGACTAGCGGGAGACAATGAGCAGTTCTTC CASSEGLAGDNEQFF
TRBJ1-1 . TRBV18 . TGTGCCAGCTCACCACAGGGGCCCATGAACACTGAAGCTTTCTTT CASSPQGPMNTEAFF
TRBJ2-1 TRBD1 TRBV25-1 few TGTGCCAGCAGGGACAGGGTTTTGGATGAGCAGTTCTTC CASRDRVLDEQFF
TRBJ1-1 . TRBV11-3 . TGTGCCAGCAGCTTAGCAGCGACCGGGGAAGCTTTCTTT CASSLAATGEAFF
TRBJ2-1 TRBD2 TRBV19 once TGTGCCAGTAGTCCTCCCGGGACTAGCGGGAACAATGAGCAGTTCTTC CASSPPGTSGNNEQFF
TRBJ2-1 TRBD2 TRBV5-1 . TGCGCCAGCAGCTTGGAGGCGGGAGCAGGCGGTGAGCAGTTCTTC CASSLEAGAGGEQFF
TRBJ2-3 . TRBV6-2/TRBV6-3 . TGTGCCAGCAGTTACTCGACTAGCACAGATACGCAGTATTTT CASSYSTSTDTQYF
TRBJ1-1 . TRBV19 . TGTGCCAGTAAAGGGGCCCAATGGGGGAACACTGAAGCTTTCTTT CASKGAQWGNTEAFF
TRBJ2-1 . TRBV15 . TGTGCCACCAGCAGAGAACCCGAGAGCGGGCGGTACAATGAGCAGTTCTTC CATSREPESGRYNEQFF
TRBJ2-1 TRBD2 TRBV20-1 . TGCAGTGCTAGTCTCGGGGGGGCCGTGGGCAATGAGCAGTTCTTC CSASLGGAVGNEQFF
TRBJ2-1 TRBD2 TRBV19 . TGTGCCAGTAGTATCTTCACTAGCGGGGGAAGCTCCTACAATGAGCAGTTCTTC CASSIFTSGGSSYNEQFF
TRBJ1-5 TRBD1 TRBV6-2/TRBV6-3 . TGTGCCAGCAGTGACGACAGGGAGGCAGCTCAGCCCCAGCATTTT CASSDDREAAQPQHF
TRBJ1-5 . TRBV30 . TGTGCCTGGAGTGTAAGAGGGCAGCCCCAGCATTTT CAWSVRGQPQHF
TRBJ1-1 . TRBV18 . TGTGCCAGCTCAGAACTTGGGAACACTGAAGCTTTCTTT CASSELGNTEAFF
TRBJ1-2 . TRBV3-1/TRBV3-2 . TGTGCCAGCAGCCAAGCCCAGGGATTTGGCTACACCTTC CASSQAQGFGYTF
TRBJ1-3 . TRBV4-2 . TGTGCCAGCAGCCAAGAGTCGGGGGAAGGAAACACCATATATTTT CASSQESGEGNTIYF
TRBJ2-7 . TRBV9 . TGTGCCAGCAGCGTGGGCAGGGGGCGGGGGCGGGGGACCTCAATTGGGGAGCAGTACTTC CASSVGRGRGRGTSIGEQYF
TRBJ1-1 . TRBV7-2 . TGTGCCAGCAGCACTCCCGGTCGGGTTGAAGCTTTCTTT CASSTPGRVEAFF
TRBJ1-5 . TRBV27 . TGTGCCAGCAGTCAGCGAAACAGGGCCGACGACAATCAGCCCCAGCATTTT CASSQRNRADDNQPQHF
TRBJ2-2 . TRBV15 . TGTGCCACCAGCCCCCGGGGTCACACCGGGGAGCTGTTTTTT CATSPRGHTGELFF
TRBJ1-4 . TRBV23-1 . TGCGCCAGCAGTCAGGGTGGGGGGGCGTTTGAAAAACTGTTTTTT CASSQGGGAFEKLFF
TRBJ1-4 . TRBV6-6 . TGTGCCAGCAGCCCCGCCGGGACTAATGAAAAACTGTTTTTT CASSPAGTNEKLFF
TRBJ2-7 TRBD2 TRBV11-2 . TGTGCCAGCAGCCTGGGACTAGCGGGGCGCTACGAGCAGTACTTC CASSLGLAGRYEQYF
TRBJ2-1 TRBD2 TRBV7-8 . TGTGCCAGCAGCTTAGAGCGGGGGTTAGCGTTCTTC CASSLERGLAFF
TRBJ1-1 TRBD1 TRBV7-6 few TGTGCCAGCAGCTTAGGCCAGGGGGCTGGGTACACTGAAGCTTTCTTT CASSLGQGAGYTEAFF
TRBJ2-2 TRBD1 TRBV28 . TGTGCCAGCAAAAAACAGGGGGCGGACACCGGGGAGCTGTTTTTT CASKKQGADTGELFF
TRBJ1-6 TRBD1 TRBV27 . TGTGCCAGCAGTTATACCCGGGACAGTAATTCACCCCTCCACTTT CASSYTRDSNSPLHF
TRBJ2-7 . TRBV7-9 . TGTGCCAGCAGCCCCCCCGCGTACGAGCAGTACTTC CASSPPAYEQYF
TRBJ1-2 TRBD1 TRBV4-1 few TGCGCCAGCAGCCAAGATGGGATAGGGGGCGGTGGCTATGGCTACACCTTC CASSQDGIGGGGYGYTF
TRBJ2-2 . TRBV5-1 . TGCGCCAGCAGCTCACCCCGGGTCAAGAACACCGGGGAGCTGTTTTTT CASSSPRVKNTGELFF